These 17 T cell receptor beta chains originate from one sample sequenced in a study of T cells in Graves' hyperthyroidism and ophthalmopathy. RNA transcripts provided the source from which TCR beta CDR3 regions were amplified. A first-round RT-PCR of the TCR CDR3 used the HTBI primer set. MiXCR was run by TCRdb on the multiplex PCR reads, yielding one entry per CDR3 protein. The sample carries some 490,000 distinct CDR3 sequences, 16% recorded once. What was sequenced was blood. The origin of the receptors is a woman between 25 and 40 years old with Graves' ophthalmopathy.

This clonotype was seen a few times. The chain combines TRBV7-2 with TRBJ1-2; no definite D call. Germline V gene sequence: CDR1 SGHTA, CDR2 FQGNSA. Trimming removed 1 base at V and 3 bases at J, with 12 bases between. This CDR3 is 15 amino acids long. DNA of the CDR3: TGTGCCAGCAGCTTAGGTTCAATGAGGGACTATGGCTACACCTTC. It encodes CASSLGSMRDYGYTF. Looking up the rest from reference TRBV7-2 and TRBJ1-2 gives the full variable domain: GAGVSQSPSNKVTEKGKDVELRCDPISGHTALYWYRQSLGQGLEFLIYFQGNSAPDKSGLPSDRFSAERTGGSVSTLTIQRTQQEDSAVYLCASSLGSMRDYGYTFGSGTRLTVV.

This clonotype was detected ten times or more. J is TRBJ2-7 and V is TRBV27; the D is unclear. This CDR3 has 15 amino acids. Trimming cost V 2 bases and J 2 bases, with 13 bases left between them. Germline CDR1 reads MNHEY; CDR2 reads SMNVEV (reference sequence). The CDR3 region is CASSLILSRTYEQYF. Here the CDR3 DNA reads TGTGCCAGCAGTTTAATCCTAAGTAGAACCTACGAGCAGTACTTC.

There are many counts of this clonotype. The rearrangement joins TRBV6-2 or TRBV6-3 to TRBJ2-7; TRBD1 might be the D (6 bases). This CDR3 spans 12 amino acids. From germline, CDR1 is MNHEY and CDR2 SVGEGT. Trimming removed 5 bases at V and 2 bases at J, with 7 bases between. In nucleotides, the CDR3 is TGTGCCAGCAGTCGACAGGCCTACGAGCAGTACTTC. Translating it yields CASSRQAYEQYF.

This chain joins TRBV6-2 or TRBV6-3 and TRBJ2-2; D gene ambiguous. V shed 3 bases and J shed 8 bases, with 10 bases lying between them. Germline assignment: CDR1 MNHEY and CDR2 SVGEGT. The CDR3 spans 13 residues. The CDR3 DNA reads as TGTGCCAGCAGTTATCATCGGGCTGGGGAGCTGTTTTTT. Its protein is CASSYHRAGELFF.

Remarks on this clonotype: This may come from a read error, since a much larger clone is one base off. This chain connects TRBV3-1 to TRBJ1-6; the match to TRBD1 covers 8 bases. Germline V gives CDR1 LGHDT, CDR2 YNNKEL (reference sequence). This CDR3 is built from 17 residues. V lost 2 bases and J lost 7; bases outside the gene matches: 10. CDR3 region: CASSQISRGRKNSPLHF. The CDR3 coding sequence is TGTGCCAGCAGCCAAATTAGCAGGGGGCGAAAGAATTCACCCCTCCACTTT.

The chain recombines TRBV27 with TRBJ1-5, with 7 bases lining up with TRBD1. From germline, CDR1 is MNHEY and CDR2 SMNVEV (reference sequence). This CDR3 spans 13 amino acids. Germline trimming cut 8 bases from V and 5 bases from J; bases unmatched to any gene: 6. The CDR3 region has the DNA TGTGCCAGCCCAGTAGGGGGCTATCAGCCCCAGCATTTT. Translating it yields CASPVGGYQPQHF.

This clonotype was seen more than once but under ten times. The genes are TRBV20-1 and TRBJ2-2, with D tentatively TRBD2 (7 bases). Germline V gene lookup returns CDR1 DFQATT and CDR2 SNEGSKA (reference sequence). V was pared by 0 bases and J by 7 bases, with 15 bases between. This CDR3 contains 15 residues. Here the CDR3 DNA reads TGCAGTGCTAGAGATGGAGGGGGGGGAGGCGGGGAGCTGTTTTTT. Translated, it gives CSARDGGGGGGELFF.

This clonotype came up many times. The gene calls are TRBV5-1 and TRBJ1-1; 9 bases fit TRBD1. The length of the CDR3 is 16 residues. Looked up from germline, CDR1 is SGHRS and CDR2 is YFSETQ. J lost 1 base, V lost 4 bases, and 8 bases had no gene match. CDR3 residues: CASSAPGQGSNTEAFF. CDR3 coding DNA: TGCGCCAGCAGCGCGCCGGGACAGGGTTCGAACACTGAAGCTTTCTTT.

V is TRBV29-1 and J is TRBJ2-7; TRBD2 agrees at 8 bases. CDR3 length equals 15 residues. The germline V gene has CDR1 SQVTM and CDR2 ANQGSEA. Unmatched junction bases numbered 6, after V lost 2 bases and J lost 0 bases. CDR3 nucleotide sequence: TGCAGCGTTGAACCTTTAGCGGGGCGCTCCTACGAGCAGTACTTC. As protein: CSVEPLAGRSYEQYF.

Notes on this clonotype: It may be a read error: a sequence one base away is much more abundant. The CDR3: CATSLGLAANEQYF. CDR3 coding DNA: TGTGCCACCAGCTTGGGACTAGCGGCAAATGAGCAGTACTTC. The chain recombines TRBV15 with TRBJ2-7, with 11 bases identical to TRBD2. Losses at the gene ends were 5 bases for V and 7 bases for J; bases not matched to a gene: 7. Germline V CDR1 and CDR2: LNHNV, YYDKDF (reference sequence). CDR3 length: 14 residues.

On this clonotype itself: A much bigger clone sits one base away, suggesting this may be a read error. The V gene is TRBV18, the J gene TRBJ2-5; D uncertain. The CDR3 runs 13 residues. Germline V gives CDR1 KGHSH, CDR2 LQKENI. The CDR3 DNA follows: TGTGCCAGCCCACCACCAGATGAAGAGACCCAGTACTTC. Its protein is CASPPPDEETQYF. The full variable domain, with the rest looked up from reference TRBV18 and TRBJ2-5, is NAGVMQNPRHLVRRRGQEARLRCSPMKGHSHVYWYRQLPEEGLKFMVYLQKENIIDESGMPKERFSAEFPKEGPSILRIQQVVRGDSAAYFCASPPPDEETQYFGPGTRLLVL.

This clonotype has at least ten counts. This chain uses TRBV11-2 with TRBJ2-7; D remains unclear. The CDR3 covers 16 residues. V gave up 2 bases and J gave up 4 bases, with 18 bases separating them. In germline, CDR1 is SGHAT, CDR2 FQNNGV. Here the CDR3 DNA reads TGTGCCAGCAGCTTAAGGTGGGATGTTAGTGGATACGAGCAGTACTTC. This gives the protein CASSLRWDVSGYEQYF.

This clonotype was seen at least ten times. V usage is TRBV5-1 and J usage is TRBJ2-3, with 7 bases lining up with TRBD2. CDR1 and CDR2 (germline): SGHRS, YFSETQ. V lost 4 bases and J lost 4; bases outside the gene matches: 9. CDR3 length equals 15 residues. The CDR3 DNA reads TGCGCCAGCAGCCCCCTAACGGGAGGCTCAGATACGCAGTATTTT. Protein sequence: CASSPLTGGSDTQYF.

The V and J genes are TRBV12-3 or TRBV12-4 and TRBJ2-5; 15 nucleotides agree with TRBD2. After removal of 1 base from V and 5 bases from J, the junction contained 8 bases not matched to a gene. This CDR3 is built from 18 residues. CDR3 in DNA: TGTGCCAGCAGTTTAGGGACTAGCGGGAGGGCTTCTCGGGAGACCCAGTACTTC. It codes for CASSLGTSGRASRETQYF.

This clonotype was seen a few times. The V and J genes are TRBV29-1 and TRBJ2-1, with 9 bases lining up with TRBD1. The CDR3 is 14 amino acids. The germline gives CDR1 SQVTM, CDR2 ANQGSEA. V trimming: 4 bases; J trimming: 2 bases; junction bases outside the gene matches: 3. This chain's CDR3 is CSVAGTGPYNEQFF. The CDR3 region has the DNA TGCAGCGTTGCCGGGACAGGGCCCTACAATGAGCAGTTCTTC.

This clonotype was recorded many times. The rearrangement uses TRBV11-3 and TRBJ1-1, with 7 bases matching TRBD1. V dropped 3 bases and J dropped 4; count of bases not matched to a gene: 5. Per germline, CDR1 SGHNT and CDR2 YENEEA. This CDR3 is 14 amino acids long. CDR3 sequence reads: CASSFTTGVTEAFF. The CDR3 coding sequence is TGTGCCAGCAGCTTCACTACAGGGGTCACTGAAGCTTTCTTT.

This clonotype showed up many times. The genes are TRBV10-3 and TRBJ1-4; unclear D gene. The V end lost 3 bases, the J end lost 0 bases, and 11 bases lay between the germline ends. Germline loops: CDR1 ENHRY, CDR2 SYGVKD. The CDR3 spans 16 residues. The CDR3: CAISDSLVATNEKLFF. In nucleotides, the CDR3 is TGTGCCATCAGTGATTCATTAGTTGCAACTAATGAAAAACTGTTTTTT.